This T cell receptor (beta chain) was documented in a study of cytomegalovirus exposure and HLA in healthy donors. Findings and caveats of the study: Later on, an analysis showed TCR association rates differing by HLA locus, with DRB1 the most and HLA-C the fewest. Near-uniform donor sequencing depth was presumed by presence/absence analyses. In terms of immune exposure information, only CMV serostatus was available.

About this clone: Antigen specificity is unknown.

In the PCR, 60 Vbeta and 13 Jbeta primers were used. Generated by immunoSEQ multiplex PCR, the TCRdb table keeps only in-frame clones and is missing some. The sample shows roughly 97,000 clones, roughly 78% of them seen only once. The sequencing sample was made of PBMCs. This receptor was obtained from a middle-aged woman in good health and CMV-seronegative.

The DNA of the CDR3 is TGTGCCAGCTCACCAGGGTCCGGGGACACTGAAGCTTTCTTT. It yields the protein CASSPGSGDTEAFF. This rearrangement joins TRBV18 to TRBJ1-1; the D is unclear. The V end lost 2 bases, the J end lost 3 bases, and 10 bases lay between the germline ends. Germline CDR1 reads KGHSH; CDR2 reads LQKENI. The CDR3 contains 14 residues.